This TCR beta chain appears in the sequencing data of a study of T cell responses to AZD1222 COVID-19 vaccine (dated by TCRdb to 2020 to 2023). The study in broad terms: Because spike-specific TCR depth and breadth did not differ between the two schedules, AZD1222 recipients who got a second dose at roughly 4 weeks were pooled with those who got a second dose at roughly 12 weeks. A total of about 240 trial participants underwent TCR sequencing, of whom nearly 210 received two doses of AZD1222 and roughly 25 received two doses of the MenACWY control vaccine. Trial participants were enrolled into age subgroups of 18-55, 56-69 and 70-plus years, which contained approximately 150, 28 and 58 TCR-sequenced participants, respectively.

This specimen's time point label, interpreted: baseline before first vaccination. Vaccinee samples were obtained from the UK trials COV001 and COV002, which included a single-blind randomized controlled phase 2/3 trial of AZD1222 (ChAdOx1 nCoV-19) in healthy adults. For TCRbeta chain sequencing, PBMC samples were collected from trial participants at day 0 and at day 28 after the second dose. V loses 4 bases of germline sequence and J loses 4 bases, and the interval between the two ends is 13 bases. Sequences LGHNA (CDR1) and YNFKEQ (CDR2) are obtained from the germline V gene. The CDR3 covers 14 residues, taking in both the cysteine and the phenylalanine. This entry keeps only the CDR3 DNA: 42 bases, framed from base 1. The CDR3 regions of human TCRbeta chains were subjected to immunosequencing. In the authors' own workflow: TCRs in the repertoires were compared against a reference library of SARS-CoV-2-specific TCRs that had been generated with the MIRA antigen-specificity platform. Breadth was defined as the fraction of unique TCRs that were SARS-CoV-2-associated. Depth was defined as the fraction of total T cells that were SARS-CoV-2-associated. Using the MIRA data, every spike-specific TCR was mapped to the spike region that the TCR reacted to and assigned to either a CD4 or a CD8 class. Log10-transformed breadth and depth values were compared by one-way ANOVA with Sidak's multiple comparisons tests. The source is immuneACCESS, and TCRdb retained only in-frame sequences with V and J called. Part of the clones is not carried over; for the studies checked, unresolved V genes explain less than half of this, and the remainder is unexplained. The DNA was the basis for D and trimming; V, J and clone size are from that table. A total of about 180,000 clones appear in this sample, roughly nine tenths of them only once. Under 2.5% of the sample is in the top ten clones.

Overall study outcomes, separate from this receptor: Reportedly, almost half of the unique spike-specific TCRs recognized epitopes lying outside the regions that are mutated in the B.1.351 and B.1.1.7 variants. Participants were mostly white British, with more females than males. The authors suggested clonal diversity may have been underestimated. Conclusions about previously exposed vaccinees are limited because only six or seven AZD1222 recipients were SARS-CoV-2 seropositive at baseline. A significant rise in spike-specific TCR breadth and depth was observed after two AZD1222 doses relative to day 0 and relative to MenACWY recipients. The 56-69-year group was small, and its depth increase did not reach significance, likely because of low power. The vaccine-associated CD4 TCRs covered the entire spike protein, and the dominant responses fell in regions 160-218 and 743-854. Because no day 14 peak-response samples were available, the repertoires could be characterized only after the peak T cell response.

In the case of this clone: What this receptor recognizes is not known. No base quality values were provided; no much bigger clone lies one nucleotide off.

This sequence uses TRBV4-2 and TRBJ1-2, with the identity of the D gene unclear. The sample here was peripheral blood, taken on day 0 of AZD1222 vaccination. The clonotype was recovered from an adult in good health. Read as DNA, the sequence is TGTGCCAGCAGCCCCGGGGTCCGGGGCTATGGCTACACCTTC. Its protein reads: CASSPGVRGYGYTF.